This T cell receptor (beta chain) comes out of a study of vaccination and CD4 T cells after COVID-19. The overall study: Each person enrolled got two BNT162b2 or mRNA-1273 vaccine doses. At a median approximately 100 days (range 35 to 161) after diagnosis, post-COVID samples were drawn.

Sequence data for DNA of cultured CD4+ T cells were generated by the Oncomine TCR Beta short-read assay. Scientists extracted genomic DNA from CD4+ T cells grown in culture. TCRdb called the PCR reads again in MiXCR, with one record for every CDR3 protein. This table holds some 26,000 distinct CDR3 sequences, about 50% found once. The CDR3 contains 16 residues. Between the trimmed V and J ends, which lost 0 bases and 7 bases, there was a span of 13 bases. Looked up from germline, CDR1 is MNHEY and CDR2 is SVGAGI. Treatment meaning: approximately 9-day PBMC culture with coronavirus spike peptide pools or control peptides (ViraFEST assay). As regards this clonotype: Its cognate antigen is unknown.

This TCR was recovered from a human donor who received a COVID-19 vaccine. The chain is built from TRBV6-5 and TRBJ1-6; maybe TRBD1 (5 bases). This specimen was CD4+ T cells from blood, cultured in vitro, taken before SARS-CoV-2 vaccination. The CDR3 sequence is CASSYSSGRANSPLHF. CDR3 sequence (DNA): TGTGCCAGCAGTTACTCGTCGGGACGGGCCAATTCACCCCTCCACTTT.